The next 25 T cell receptor beta chains were all read from a single sample in a study of identical twins. TCRdb redid the calling of the 5' RACE reads with MiXCR, one entry per CDR3 protein. The profile shows under 800,000 distinct CDR3 sequences, over 20% of them singletons. This sample was also put to use in a study of T cells expressing NK-cell markers.

The sequenced sample was PBMCs. Source of these receptors: a woman aged 18-29 years in good health.

CDR3 coding DNA: TGCAGCGGCGGACAGGGCGGTGAAAAACTGTTTTTT. Translation gives CSGGQGGEKLFF. The chain couples TRBV29-1 to TRBJ1-4; TRBD1 aligns across 8 bases. After removal of 7 bases from V and 7 bases from J, the junction contained 5 bases not matched to a gene. CDR3 length: 12 amino acids. The germline CDR1 and CDR2 sequences are SQVTM and ANQGSEA.

The chain has TRBV5-1 and TRBJ2-3; D uncertain. V lost 1 base and J lost 2, with 11 bases in between. The CDR3 length is 15 residues. Germline V gene data show CDR1 as SGHRS and CDR2 as YFSETQ. This chain's CDR3 is CASSLYPSDTDTQYF. Here the CDR3 DNA reads TGCGCCAGCAGCTTGTATCCCTCGGACACAGATACGCAGTATTTT.

This chain connects TRBV9 to TRBJ2-3, with D hard to call. V lost 2 bases, J lost 1 base, and 8 bases lay in between. Germline V gene data show CDR1 as SGDLS and CDR2 as YYNGEE. CDR3 length equals 14 residues. CDR3 region: CASSVLQRTDTQYF. The CDR3 DNA sequence: TGTGCCAGCAGCGTTCTCCAACGCACAGATACGCAGTATTTT.

This clonotype has a handful of counts. This chain links TRBV6-1 with TRBJ2-6, with D unclear. Trimming stripped 7 bases from V and 2 bases from J, with 18 bases between. Germline V gives CDR1 MNHNS, CDR2 SASEGT. The CDR3 totals 17 residues. The CDR3 nucleotides are TGTGCCAGCACCTATATTCTGAGCCAAACTGGGGCCAACGTCCTGACTTTC. It specifies CASTYILSQTGANVLTF.

The chain uses TRBV29-1 and TRBJ2-5; 11 bases agree with TRBD1. CDR1 and CDR2 from the germline V gene are SQVTM and ANQGSEA. CDR3 size: 11 residues. Losses at the gene ends were 6 bases for V and 10 bases for J; bases not matched to a gene: 4. CDR3 bases: TGCAGCGTAATGGGACAGGGGGTCCAGTACTTC. Its protein product is CSVMGQGVQYF.

J is TRBJ2-7 and V is TRBV5-1, with TRBD2 matching over 15 bases. This CDR3 region has 18 residues. V trimming: 7 bases; J trimming: 0 bases; junction bases outside the gene matches: 11. The germline gives CDR1 SGHRS, CDR2 YFSETQ. The CDR3 region is CASSPGLAGGPSSYEQYF. The CDR3 DNA reads as TGCGCCAGCTCCCCGGGACTAGCGGGAGGACCAAGCTCCTACGAGCAGTACTTC.

The rearrangement uses TRBV11-1 and TRBJ2-5; D gene unclear. The CDR3 extends over 12 amino acids. V was trimmed by 6 bases and J by 7 bases, leaving 12 bases between them. Germline CDR1 is SGHAT and CDR2 is FQDESV (reference sequence). The CDR3 DNA reads as TGTGCCAGCAGAAAAGGGTTCGGGACCCAGTACTTC. It yields the protein CASRKGFGTQYF. The whole variable domain, filled in from reference TRBV11-1 and TRBJ2-5, reads EAEVAQSPRYKITEKSQAVAFWCDPISGHATLYWYRQILGQGPELLVQFQDESVVDDSQLPKDRFSAERLKGVDSTLKIQPAELGDSAMYLCASRKGFGTQYFGPGTRLLVL.

The table lists this clonotype with many counts. This rearrangement joins TRBV20-1 to TRBJ2-2; TRBD1 matches at 8 bases. The CDR3 covers 15 residues. The junction had 5 bases not matched to a gene; V was cut back by 0 bases and J by 5 bases. Looked up from germline, CDR1 is DFQATT and CDR2 is SNEGSKA (reference sequence). The CDR3 DNA reads as TGCAGTGCTAGAGATCTAACAGGGGGAACCGGGGAGCTGTTTTTT. This encodes CSARDLTGGTGELFF.

In this sample, this clonotype turned up a few times. The chain joins TRBV10-3 to TRBJ1-2, with D perhaps matching TRBD1 (6 bases). CDR1 and CDR2 from the germline V gene are ENHRY and SYGVKD. The CDR3 is 13 residues long. V was shortened by 11 bases and J by 8 bases, with 21 bases between the two germline ends. The CDR3 spells CAANNEGGNGYTF. The CDR3 DNA reads as TGTGCCGCAAATAACGAGGGGGGGAACGGCTACACCTTC.

This chain joins TRBV5-1 and TRBJ2-1; possible D gene TRBD2, 5 bases. Germline lookup yields CDR1 SGHRS and CDR2 YFSETQ. CDR3 size: 14 residues. Between the trimmed V and J ends, which lost 4 bases and 6 bases, there was a span of 14 bases. CDR3 bases: TGCGCCAGCAGCCCTCCGGGATTTGTCAATGAGCAGTTCTTC. Encoded protein: CASSPPGFVNEQFF.

The chain is built from TRBV29-1 and TRBJ1-2, with TRBD1 matching 7 bases. The CDR3 contains 14 residues. V dropped 3 bases and J dropped 2; count of bases not matched to a gene: 6. Germline CDR1 and CDR2: SQVTM and ANQGSEA. CDR3 nucleotide sequence: TGCAGCGTTGAGGGAAAGACAGGGAACTATGGCTACACCTTC. Translating gives CSVEGKTGNYGYTF.

This CDR3 is CASSVVLNYGYTF. Here the CDR3 DNA reads TGTGCCAGCAGCGTAGTTCTGAACTATGGCTACACCTTC. The chain joins TRBV9 to TRBJ1-2; D is uncertain. CDR1 is SGDLS and CDR2 is YYNGEE in the germline V gene. Trimming removed 0 bases at V and 2 bases at J, with 5 bases between. This CDR3 comprises 13 residues.

This clonotype was seen repeatedly, ten times or more. This sequence joins TRBV11-3 and TRBJ1-2; weak D call: TRBD1 (5 bases). V was cut by 5 bases and J by 8 bases, with 21 bases left in between. The CDR3 extends over 15 amino acids. CDR1 is SGHNT, CDR2 YENEEA, per germline. The CDR3 loop is CASSPRGKFGRGYTF. The CDR3, as DNA: TGTGCCAGCAGCCCACGGGGGAAATTTGGCAGGGGCTACACCTTC.

The V call is TRBV5-4, the J call TRBJ2-5; TRBD1 matches at 7 bases. This CDR3 is built from 15 residues. CDR1 is SGHNT and CDR2 is YYREEE in the germline V gene (reference sequence). V trimming: 2 bases; J trimming: 0 bases; junction bases outside the gene matches: 4. CDR3 DNA: TGTGCCAGCAGCTTCGGGACAGCGGACCAAGAGACCCAGTACTTC. It encodes CASSFGTADQETQYF.

On this clonotype: This may be a read error, as it is one base from a much larger clone. The chain joins TRBV6-5 to TRBJ2-7; D gene uncertain. The CDR3 consists of 11 residues. Germline CDR1 is MNHEY and CDR2 is SVGAGI. The CDR3 nucleotides read TGTGCCAGCAGTTACTCCCACGAGCAGTACTTC. It encodes CASSYSHEQYF.

The chain recombines TRBV2 with TRBJ2-4; 12 nucleotides match TRBD2. J was trimmed by 4 bases and V by 6 bases; bases with no gene match: 13. Germline lookup yields CDR1 SNHLY and CDR2 FYNNEI. CDR3 length: 18 residues. The CDR3 DNA sequence: TGTGCCAGCAGGAAGGAAAGGCCTAGCGGGGGGGGGAAAAACATTCAGTACTTC. It translates to CASRKERPSGGGKNIQYF.

This clonotype has only a few counts. The chain is built from TRBV6-1 and TRBJ2-2; tentatively, D is TRBD1 (5 bases). Per germline, CDR1 MNHNS and CDR2 SASEGT. The CDR3 has 16 residues. V was cut by 10 bases and J by 0 bases, with 18 bases left in between. The CDR3 DNA reads as TGTGCCACCCGCCGGGTGGACACTACGAACACCGGGGAGCTGTTTTTT. This codes for CATRRVDTTNTGELFF.

This clonotype was recorded once. This chain connects TRBV20-1 to TRBJ2-5; the D call may be TRBD1 or TRBD2 (5 bases each). Germline assignment: CDR1 DFQATT and CDR2 SNEGSKA (reference sequence). V was clipped by 4 bases and J by 2 bases, with 14 bases between them. CDR3 length: 14 residues. Here the CDR3 reads CSATGTAHQETQYF. CDR3 coding DNA: TGCAGTGCTACCGGGACGGCCCATCAAGAGACCCAGTACTTC.

In nucleotides, the CDR3 is TGTGCCAGCAGCGGCCACAGGGGCTACACCTTC. It translates to CASSGHRGYTF. J is TRBJ1-2 and V is TRBV16; D may be TRBD1 (5 bases). Germline V gene sequence: CDR1 KGHSY, CDR2 FQNENV. Deletions cut 5 bases from V and 8 bases from J, with 9 bases between. The CDR3 extends over 11 amino acids.

In its sample, this clonotype was seen a few times. The chain recombines TRBV4-1 with TRBJ2-1, with D possibly matching TRBD2 (7 bases). In germline, CDR1 is MGHRA, CDR2 YSYEKL. V was shortened by 0 bases and J by 14 bases, with 17 bases between the two germline ends. The CDR3 is 14 residues long. The CDR3 loop is CASSQDPRGGLEFF. CDR3 DNA sequence: TGCGCCAGCAGCCAAGATCCGAGGGGGGGGCTCGAGTTCTTC.

The chain employs TRBV29-1 and TRBJ2-7; D might be TRBD1 (5 bases). The CDR3 is 15 residues long. Trimming cost V 1 base and J 4 bases, with 17 bases left between them. Per germline, CDR1 SQVTM and CDR2 ANQGSEA. In DNA form, the CDR3 reads TGCAGCGTTGAAGTGTTCAGGGCGGCTTCATACGAGCAGTACTTC. Its protein product is CSVEVFRAASYEQYF.

The chain has TRBV19 and TRBJ2-3; the D is unclear. Germline-derived CDR1 and CDR2 are LNHDA and SQIVND (reference sequence). This CDR3 comprises 15 residues. The V end lost 1 base, the J end lost 2 bases, and 10 bases lay between the germline ends. This chain's CDR3 is CASSIGNSLTDTQYF. The CDR3 DNA reads TGTGCCAGTAGTATAGGCAACAGCCTCACAGATACGCAGTATTTT.

This clonotype came up many times. The chain joins TRBV7-3 to TRBJ2-2, with 7 positions matching TRBD1. The germline gives CDR1 SGHTA, CDR2 FQGTGA. The length of the CDR3 is 14 residues. The trim removed 4 bases at V and 3 bases at J, leaving 2 bases unmatched. The CDR3 nucleotides are TGTGCCAGCAGCTCGGGACAGCACACCGGGGAGCTGTTTTTT. Protein: CASSSGQHTGELFF.

This clonotype was counted at least ten times. The chain is built from TRBV12-3 or TRBV12-4 and TRBJ2-3, with 7 bases that match TRBD2. V lost 0 bases to trimming and J lost 5 bases; unmatched junction nucleotides: 5. This CDR3 comprises 15 residues. The CDR3 nucleotides read TGTGCCAGCAGTTTAGCGGGACGGGGGGTAGATACGCAGTATTTT. Its translation is CASSLAGRGVDTQYF.

J is TRBJ2-7 and V is TRBV20-1, with 7 bases matching TRBD1. This CDR3 is built from 13 residues. The trim removed 5 bases at V and 3 bases at J, leaving 7 bases unmatched. The germline V gene has CDR1 DFQATT and CDR2 SNEGSKA (reference sequence). The CDR3 loop is CSAQIGTDYEQYF. CDR3 sequence (DNA): TGCAGTGCTCAGATAGGGACAGACTACGAGCAGTACTTC.